The 21 T cell receptor beta chains presented below share a single source sample, sequenced in a study of OX40 agonist ivuxolimab in advanced cancers. TCRdb's copy holds only in-frame clones and misses some; the assay was immunoSEQ multiplex PCR. The sample holds roughly 63,000 clones; about nine tenths are singletons and the top ten take approximately 13%. The sequencing used CD4+ or CD8+ T cells sorted from blood, collected in a trial of the OX40 agonist ivuxolimab. All receptors derive from an adult with an advanced solid tumor such as melanoma, head and neck, liver or kidney cancer.

V and J are TRBV6-1 and TRBJ2-7; TRBD2 matches 7 bases. The CDR3 contains 16 residues. The V gene end was trimmed by 2 bases and the J gene end by 2 bases; junction bases not matched to a gene: 9. Germline lookup yields CDR1 MNHNS and CDR2 SASEGT. The CDR3 DNA follows: TGTGCCAGCAGTGAACGGGAGACTAGCAGAGCCTACGAGCAGTACTTC. Protein product: CASSERETSRAYEQYF.

This clone has just one count. This sequence joins TRBV19 and TRBJ2-5, with no clear D. Trimming stripped 3 bases from V and 0 bases from J, with 8 bases between. CDR1 is LNHDA, CDR2 SQIVND, per germline (reference sequence). The CDR3 contains 14 residues. CDR3 amino acids: CASSMTRYQETQYF. CDR3 coding DNA: TGTGCCAGTAGTATGACCCGGTACCAAGAGACCCAGTACTTC.

The gene calls are TRBV4-3 and TRBJ1-4; the D is unclear. Germline lookup yields CDR1 LGHNA and CDR2 YSLEER. The length of the CDR3 is 16 residues. V was clipped by 1 base and J by 0 bases, with 9 bases between them. CDR3 DNA sequence: TGCGCCAGCAGCCAAGCCGCAGGTGCAACTAATGAAAAACTGTTTTTT. It codes for CASSQAAGATNEKLFF.

V and J are TRBV28 and TRBJ1-3, with TRBD1 as a possible D gene (6 bases). The CDR3 is made up of 14 amino acids. Germline values: CDR1 MDHEN, CDR2 SYDVKM. V was cut by 6 bases and J by 6 bases, with 15 bases left in between. The CDR3 DNA follows: TGTGCCAGCAGCCCTCGGGGGCGGGAAAACACCATATATTTT. This codes for CASSPRGRENTIYF.

In this sample, this clone turned up a few times. The gene calls are TRBV5-8 and TRBJ1-5, with 7 bases aligning to TRBD1. Germline CDR1 is SGHTS and CDR2 is YDEGEE. The length of the CDR3 is 13 residues. V lost 5 bases to trimming and J lost 5 bases; unmatched junction nucleotides: 4. The CDR3: CASRETGYQPQHF. In DNA, the CDR3 is TGTGCCAGCAGGGAGACAGGGTATCAGCCCCAGCATTTT. The full variable domain, in which reference TRBV5-8 and TRBJ1-5 provide the parts outside the CDR3, is EAGVTQSPTHLIKTRGQQATLRCSPISGHTSVYWYQQALGLGLQFLLWYDEGEERNRGNFPPRFSGRQFPNYSSELNVNALELEDSALYLCASRETGYQPQHFGDGTRLSIL.

This clone was recorded a few times. V gene TRBV7-9 combines with J gene TRBJ1-1, with D uncertain. Trimming pared 3 bases from V and 4 bases from J, leaving 6 bases between. The CDR3 loop spans 12 amino acids. Germline V gene data show CDR1 as SEHNR and CDR2 as FQNEAQ (reference sequence). The chain's CDR3 is CASSFGPTEAFF. The DNA of the CDR3 is TGTGCCAGCAGCTTCGGACCCACTGAAGCTTTCTTT. The full variable domain, with the rest looked up from reference TRBV7-9 and TRBJ1-1, is DTGVSQNPRHKITKRGQNVTFRCDPISEHNRLYWYRQTLGQGPEFLTYFQNEAQLEKSRLLSDRFSAERPKGSFSTLEIQRTEQGDSAMYLCASSFGPTEAFFGQGTRLTVV.

As to this clone: Germline is not matched at one junction end, which may reflect a read error. Distinct nucleotide sequences in the sample also encode this CDR3. This rearrangement joins TRBV9 to TRBJ2-1; D uncertain. The CDR3 is 14 residues long. Germline CDR1 reads SGDLS; CDR2 reads YYNGEE. CDR3 sequence: CASSETGSYNEQFF. The CDR3 DNA is TGTGCCAGCAGCGAGACTGGCTCCTACAATGAGCAATTCTTC.

This clone was detected once. J is TRBJ1-5 and V is TRBV29-1, with D possibly being TRBD1 (5 bases). The V end lost 6 bases, the J end lost 3 bases, and 12 bases lay between the germline ends. The V gene's germline CDR1 is SQVTM and CDR2 ANQGSEA. The CDR3 spans 13 residues. The CDR3 DNA reads as TGCAGCGTGGGGTGGGGGGACAATCAGCCCCAGCATTTT. Translating it yields CSVGWGDNQPQHF. Combining the CDR3 with reference TRBV29-1 and TRBJ1-5 gives the whole variable domain SAVISQKPSRDICQRGTSLTIQCQVDSQVTMMFWYRQQPGQSLTLIATANQGSEATYESGFVIDKFPISRPNLTFSTLTVSNMSPEDSSIYLCSVGWGDNQPQHFGDGTRLSIL.

The chain employs TRBV4-3 and TRBJ2-1; 8 bases are shared with TRBD1. The V gene's germline CDR1 is LGHNA and CDR2 YSLEER. V shed 3 bases and J 7 bases; nucleotides not matched to a gene: 8. The length of the CDR3 is 15 residues. The CDR3 loop reads CASSHRQGSGNEQFF. The CDR3 DNA reads as TGCGCCAGCAGCCACCGACAGGGGTCTGGGAATGAGCAGTTCTTC.

In this sample, this clone turned up once. The chain combines TRBV4-3 with TRBJ1-2; 8 bases align to TRBD1. CDR1 is LGHNA, CDR2 YSLEER, per germline. J was trimmed by 3 bases and V by 0 bases; bases with no gene match: 6. This CDR3 is built from 16 residues. The CDR3 DNA reads TGCGCCAGCAGCCAAGATGTCCCAGGGGGCGACTATGGCTACACCTTC. This sequence encodes CASSQDVPGGDYGYTF.

This chain joins TRBV25-1 and TRBJ2-3; maybe TRBD1 (6 bases). V lost 1 base and J lost 2, with 13 bases in between. The CDR3 sequence is 16 residues long. Germline CDR1 reads MGHDK; CDR2 reads SYGVNS. The CDR3 DNA is TGTGCCAGCAGTGAATGGGGACAAAGTATCACAGATACGCAGTATTTT. This gives the protein CASSEWGQSITDTQYF.

J is TRBJ2-5 and V is TRBV6-5; D may match TRBD1 or TRBD2 (5 bases each). The end of the DNA aligns better with TRBJ2-7, so the J call may be wrong. Germline V gene lookup returns CDR1 MNHEY and CDR2 SVGAGI. The CDR3 runs to 15 residues. CDR3 region: CASSYLARGWYEQYF. As DNA, the CDR3 is TGTGCCAGCAGTTACTTGGCGAGGGGTTGGTACGAGCAGTACTTC.

This clone was detected a few times. The rearrangement uses TRBV28 and TRBJ2-7, with D unresolved. The ends were cut back, 4 bases at V and 6 bases at J, with 13 bases in the middle. The germline V gene encodes CDR1 MDHEN and CDR2 SYDVKM. There are 13 residues in the CDR3. The CDR3 spells CASSSASPTEQYV. The CDR3 DNA reads as TGTGCCAGCAGTTCCGCTTCCCCCACCGAGCAGTACGTC.

This clone has a single count. This chain links TRBV29-1 with TRBJ2-7, with D uncertain. V lost 3 bases and J 4 bases, leaving 7 bases between the germline ends. This CDR3 spans 11 amino acids. CDR1 SQVTM and CDR2 ANQGSEA come from the germline V gene. CDR3 amino acids: CSVDSGYEQYF. In DNA, the CDR3 is TGCAGCGTTGATTCCGGATACGAGCAGTACTTC.

The chain links TRBV29-1 to TRBJ2-1; 8 nucleotides line up with TRBD1. CDR1 is SQVTM, CDR2 ANQGSEA, per germline. CDR3 length: 13 residues. The V gene end was trimmed by 7 bases and the J gene end by 8 bases; junction bases not matched to a gene: 10. CDR3 coding DNA: TGCAGCGCTCGGACAGGGAGTAGAGATGAGCAGTTCTTC. Its translation is CSARTGSRDEQFF.

V usage is TRBV27 and J usage is TRBJ2-7, with D maybe TRBD1 (6 bases). The CDR3 runs to 14 residues. The ends were cut back, 6 bases at V and 0 bases at J, with 12 bases in the middle. Germline CDR1 and CDR2: MNHEY and SMNVEV (reference sequence). The CDR3 is CASRRQGSSYEQYF. The CDR3 DNA follows: TGTGCCAGCAGGCGGCAGGGGTCCTCCTACGAGCAGTACTTC.

This clone was counted a few times. This chain connects TRBV27 to TRBJ2-3, with a possible D match to TRBD2 (7 bases). The germline V gene encodes CDR1 MNHEY and CDR2 SMNVEV (reference sequence). The CDR3 length is 12 residues. V was trimmed by 7 bases and J by 13 bases, leaving 18 bases between them. CDR3 coding DNA: TGTGCCAGCACCTCCAACAGAGGGGGGGAGTATTTT. Translating gives CASTSNRGGEYF.

In the case of this clone: At one end the junction does not follow the germline gene, possibly because of a read error. The chain links TRBV11-2 to TRBJ2-3, with a possible D match to TRBD1 (5 bases). The germline V gene has CDR1 SGHAT and CDR2 FQNNGV. The CDR3 is 13 residues long. The CDR3 coding sequence is TGTGCCAGCAGTTATAGTATCCCAGTGGGGCTTCGTTTT. It is translated as CASSYSIPVGLRF.

The chain carries TRBV7-9 and TRBJ2-1; no firm D call. Germline CDR1 is SEHNR and CDR2 is FQNEAQ (reference sequence). This CDR3 comprises 10 residues. V lost 7 bases and J 7 bases, leaving 5 bases between the germline ends. CDR3 region: CASTFNEQFF. The CDR3 DNA reads TGTGCCAGCACCTTTAATGAGCAGTTCTTC.

V gene TRBV6-5 combines with J gene TRBJ2-1; the D is unclear. Germline assignment: CDR1 MNHEY and CDR2 SVGAGI. The CDR3 runs to 15 residues. Deletions cut 0 bases from V and 7 bases from J, with 13 bases between. The CDR3 here is CASSYSVSLGNEQFF. The CDR3 DNA reads as TGTGCCAGCAGTTACTCAGTCAGCTTAGGGAATGAGCAGTTCTTC.

The chain employs TRBV7-6 and TRBJ2-3; D call uncertain. Trimming shortened V by 0 bases and J by 0 bases, and 7 bases separated the two germline ends. This CDR3 has 15 residues. Germline CDR1 reads SGHVS; CDR2 reads FNYEAQ. The CDR3 reads CASSLAVGSTDTQYF. In nucleotides, the CDR3 is TGTGCCAGCAGCTTAGCGGTCGGGAGCACAGATACGCAGTATTTT.